Described below is a single T cell receptor (beta chain) sequence and its context. V lost 0 bases to trimming and J lost 2 bases; unmatched junction nucleotides: 7. Germline loops: CDR1 SGHVS, CDR2 FQNEAQ. This CDR3 region has 17 residues. This sample is drawn from a study of blood T cell repertoires in COVID-19. Study in general: Acute and convalescent COVID-19 samples came from the United States, Italy and Spain. T cells, B-cell-depleted T cells, or PBMCs provided the cDNA or gDNA that served as material.

Authors' data handling: Scientists estimated how many nucleated cells there were by amplifying reference gene primers. Assay used: immunoSEQ multiplex PCR; TCRdb lists only in-frame clones, some missing. That table gives V, J and clone size, and the DNA gave D and trimming. The sample yields some 83,000 clones, roughly 84% seen once. Sequencing was carried out using peripheral blood. This chain joins TRBV7-8 and TRBJ2-4, with 7 bases lining up with TRBD2. The TCR sequence derives from a man between 50 and 59 years old with acute or convalescent COVID-19. CDR3 sequence: CASSLASAGRSKNIQYF. CDR3 coding DNA: TGTGCCAGCAGCTTAGCTTCAGCGGGGCGCTCCAAAAACATTCAGTACTTC.